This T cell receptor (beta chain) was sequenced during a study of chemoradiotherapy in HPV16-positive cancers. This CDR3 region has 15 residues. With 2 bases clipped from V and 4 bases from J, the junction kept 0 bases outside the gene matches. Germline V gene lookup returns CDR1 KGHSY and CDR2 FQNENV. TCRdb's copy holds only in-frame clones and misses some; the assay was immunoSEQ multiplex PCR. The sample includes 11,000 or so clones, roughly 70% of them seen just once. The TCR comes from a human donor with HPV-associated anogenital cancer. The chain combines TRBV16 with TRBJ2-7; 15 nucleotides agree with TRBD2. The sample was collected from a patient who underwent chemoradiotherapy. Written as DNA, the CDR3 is TGTGCCAGCAGCCAAGGACTAGCGGGAGGGTACGAGCAGTACTTC. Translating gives CASSQGLAGGYEQYF.